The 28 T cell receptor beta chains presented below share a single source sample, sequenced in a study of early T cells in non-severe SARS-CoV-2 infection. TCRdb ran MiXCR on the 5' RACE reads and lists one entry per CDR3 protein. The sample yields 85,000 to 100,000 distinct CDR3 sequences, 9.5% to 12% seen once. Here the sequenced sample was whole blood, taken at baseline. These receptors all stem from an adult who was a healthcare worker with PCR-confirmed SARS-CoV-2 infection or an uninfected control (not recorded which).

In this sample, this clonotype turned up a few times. The DNA of the CDR3 is TGTGCCAGCAGCGGGTCATACCCGAACACTGAAGCTTTCTTT. Its translation is CASSGSYPNTEAFF. The V call is TRBV6-6, the J call TRBJ1-1; D unresolved. The V end lost 6 bases, the J end lost 1 base, and 12 bases lay between the germline ends. Germline lookup yields CDR1 MNHNY and CDR2 SVGAGI (reference sequence). The CDR3 runs to 14 residues.

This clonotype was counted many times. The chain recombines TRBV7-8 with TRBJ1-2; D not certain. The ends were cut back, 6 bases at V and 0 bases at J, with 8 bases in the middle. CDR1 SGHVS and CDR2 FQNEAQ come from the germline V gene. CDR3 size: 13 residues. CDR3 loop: CASSLDTNYGYTF. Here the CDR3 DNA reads TGTGCCAGCAGTCTTGACACTAACTATGGCTACACCTTC.

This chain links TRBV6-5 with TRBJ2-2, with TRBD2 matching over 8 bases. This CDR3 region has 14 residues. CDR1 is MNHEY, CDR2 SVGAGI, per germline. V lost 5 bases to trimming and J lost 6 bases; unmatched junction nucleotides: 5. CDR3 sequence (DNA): TGTGCCAGCAGTCGACAGCGGGAGCCCGGGGAGCTGTTTTTT. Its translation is CASSRQREPGELFF.

CDR3 nucleotides: TGCAGTGCTAGGACAGGGTTTAGCAATCAGCCCCAGCATTTT. It encodes CSARTGFSNQPQHF. The chain employs TRBV20-1 and TRBJ1-5; 7 positions match TRBD1. V lost 3 bases, J lost 0 bases, and 2 bases stayed unmatched. Germline lookup yields CDR1 DFQATT and CDR2 SNEGSKA (reference sequence). The CDR3 totals 14 residues.

CDR3 coding DNA: TGTGCCAGCAGCCCCCCGAGGGACAGGGGGCCCGGGGGCACCGGGGAGCTGTTTTTT. This codes for CASSPPRDRGPGGTGELFF. The chain combines TRBV7-9 with TRBJ2-2; the match to TRBD1 covers 12 bases. The CDR3 covers 19 residues. The germline gives CDR1 SEHNR, CDR2 FQNEAQ (reference sequence). V was clipped by 5 bases and J by 4 bases; unmatched bases: 14.

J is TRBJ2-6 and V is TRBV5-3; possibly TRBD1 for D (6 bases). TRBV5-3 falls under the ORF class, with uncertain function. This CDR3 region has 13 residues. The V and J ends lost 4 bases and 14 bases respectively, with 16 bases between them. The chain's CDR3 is CARSPGTPPLLTF. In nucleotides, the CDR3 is TGTGCCAGAAGCCCCGGGACACCACCCCTCCTGACTTTC.

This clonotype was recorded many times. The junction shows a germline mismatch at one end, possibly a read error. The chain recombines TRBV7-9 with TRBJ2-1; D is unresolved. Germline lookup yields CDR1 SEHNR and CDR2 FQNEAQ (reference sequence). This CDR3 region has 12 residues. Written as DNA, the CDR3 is TGTGCCAGCAGCTCCCGAGAGGCGCCGGCCCCTTTC. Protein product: CASSSREAPAPF. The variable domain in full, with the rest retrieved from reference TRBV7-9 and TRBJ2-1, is DTGVSQNPRHKITKRGQNVTFRCDPISEHNRLYWYRQTLGQGPEFLTYFQNEAQLEKSRLLSDRFSAERPKGSFSTLEIQRTEQGDSAMYLCASSSREAPAPFGPGTRLTVL.

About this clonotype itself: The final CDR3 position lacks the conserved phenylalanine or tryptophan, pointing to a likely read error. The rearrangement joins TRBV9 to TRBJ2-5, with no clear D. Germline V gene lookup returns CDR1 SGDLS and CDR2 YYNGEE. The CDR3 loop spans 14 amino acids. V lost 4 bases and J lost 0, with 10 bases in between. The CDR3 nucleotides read TGTGCCAGCAGCCTCCAGGTGGACCAAGAGACCCAGTACTAC. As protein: CASSLQVDQETQYY.

For the CDR3, the DNA is TGCAGTGCTCCAATCCTTAGCGGGAGGCATAATGAGCAGTTCTTC. This encodes CSAPILSGRHNEQFF. The chain employs TRBV20-1 and TRBJ2-1, with 10 bases matching TRBD2. The CDR3 totals 15 residues. Per the germline V gene, CDR1 is DFQATT and CDR2 is SNEGSKA (reference sequence). V dropped 5 bases and J dropped 7; count of bases not matched to a gene: 11.

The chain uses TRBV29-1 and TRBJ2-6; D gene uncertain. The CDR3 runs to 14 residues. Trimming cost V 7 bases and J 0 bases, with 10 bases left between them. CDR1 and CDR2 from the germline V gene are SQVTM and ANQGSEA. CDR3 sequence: CSALTVSGANVLTF. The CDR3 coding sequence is TGCAGCGCCCTGACCGTCTCTGGGGCCAACGTCCTGACTTTC.

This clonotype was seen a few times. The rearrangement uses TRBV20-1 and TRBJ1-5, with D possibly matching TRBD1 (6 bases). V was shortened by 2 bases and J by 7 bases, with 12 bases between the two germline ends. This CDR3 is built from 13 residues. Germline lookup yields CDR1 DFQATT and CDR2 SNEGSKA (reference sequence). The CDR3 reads CSARPSGEQPQHF. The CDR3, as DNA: TGCAGTGCTAGACCCTCAGGGGAACAGCCCCAGCATTTT.

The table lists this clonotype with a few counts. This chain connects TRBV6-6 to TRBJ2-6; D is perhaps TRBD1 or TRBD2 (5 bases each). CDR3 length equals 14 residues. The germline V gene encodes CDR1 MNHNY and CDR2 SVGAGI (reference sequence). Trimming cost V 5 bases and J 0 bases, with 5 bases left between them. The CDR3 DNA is TGTGCCAGCAGTGGGGGCTCTGGGGCCAACGTCCTGACTTTC. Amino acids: CASSGGSGANVLTF.

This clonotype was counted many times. CDR3 residues: CASSQVGTRNSYEQYF. In DNA, the CDR3 is TGCGCCAGCAGCCAAGTGGGGACCAGAAACTCCTACGAGCAGTACTTC. The chain joins TRBV4-1 to TRBJ2-7, with D perhaps being TRBD1 or TRBD2 (5 bases each). Per germline, CDR1 MGHRA and CDR2 YSYEKL. CDR3 size: 16 residues. The V and J ends lost 1 base and 0 bases respectively, with 13 bases between them.

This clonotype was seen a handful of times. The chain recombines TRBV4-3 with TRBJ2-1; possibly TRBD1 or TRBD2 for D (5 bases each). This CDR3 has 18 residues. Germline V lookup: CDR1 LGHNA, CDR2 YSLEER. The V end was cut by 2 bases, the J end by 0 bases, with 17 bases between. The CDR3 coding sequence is TGCGCCAGCAGCCAACTATCTCGGGGCTCTAGCTCCTACAATGAGCAGTTCTTC. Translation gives CASSQLSRGSSSYNEQFF.

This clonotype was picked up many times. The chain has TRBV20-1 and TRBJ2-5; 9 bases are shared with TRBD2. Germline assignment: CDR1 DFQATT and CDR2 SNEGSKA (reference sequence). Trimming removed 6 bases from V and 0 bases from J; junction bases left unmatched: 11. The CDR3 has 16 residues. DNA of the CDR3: TGCAGTGCCCCAGGTGGTGCGGGAGGGTACCAAGAGACCCAGTACTTC. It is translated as CSAPGGAGGYQETQYF.

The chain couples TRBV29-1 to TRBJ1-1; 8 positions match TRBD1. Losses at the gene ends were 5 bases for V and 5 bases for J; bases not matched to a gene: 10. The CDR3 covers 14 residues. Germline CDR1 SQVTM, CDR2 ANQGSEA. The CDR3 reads CSVTMTGVRTEAFF. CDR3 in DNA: TGCAGCGTTACAATGACAGGGGTAAGGACTGAAGCTTTCTTT.

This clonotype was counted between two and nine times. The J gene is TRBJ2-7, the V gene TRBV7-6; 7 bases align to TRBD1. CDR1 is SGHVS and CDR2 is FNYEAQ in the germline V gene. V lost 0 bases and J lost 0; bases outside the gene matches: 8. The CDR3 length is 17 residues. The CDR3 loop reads CASSLAVNRDSSYEQYF. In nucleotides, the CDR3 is TGTGCCAGCAGCTTAGCGGTCAACCGGGACAGCTCCTACGAGCAGTACTTC. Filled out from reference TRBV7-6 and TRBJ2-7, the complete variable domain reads GAGVSQSPRYKVTKRGQDVALRCDPISGHVSLYWYRQALGQGPEFLTYFNYEAQQDKSGLPNDRFSAERPEGSISTLTIQRTEQRDSAMYRCASSLAVNRDSSYEQYFGPGTRLTVT.

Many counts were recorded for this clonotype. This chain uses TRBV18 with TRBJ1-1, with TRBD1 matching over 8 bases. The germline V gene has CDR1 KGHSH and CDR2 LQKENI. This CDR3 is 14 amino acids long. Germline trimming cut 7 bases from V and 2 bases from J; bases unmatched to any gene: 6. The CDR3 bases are TGTGCCAGCTTCGAGGGGACAGGAAACACTGAAGCTTTCTTT. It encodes CASFEGTGNTEAFF.

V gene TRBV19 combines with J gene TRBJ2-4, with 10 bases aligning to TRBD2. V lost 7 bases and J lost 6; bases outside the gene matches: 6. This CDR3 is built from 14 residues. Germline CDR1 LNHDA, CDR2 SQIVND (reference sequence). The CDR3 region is CASKKSSGRNIQYF. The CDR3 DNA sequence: TGTGCCAGTAAAAAATCTAGCGGGAGAAACATTCAGTACTTC.

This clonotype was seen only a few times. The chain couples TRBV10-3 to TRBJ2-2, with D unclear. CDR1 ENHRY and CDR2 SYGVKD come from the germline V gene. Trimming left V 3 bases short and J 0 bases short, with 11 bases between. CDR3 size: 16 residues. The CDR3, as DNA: TGTGCCATCAGTGATCTGGCTAGGTCGAACACCGGGGAGCTGTTTTTT. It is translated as CAISDLARSNTGELFF.

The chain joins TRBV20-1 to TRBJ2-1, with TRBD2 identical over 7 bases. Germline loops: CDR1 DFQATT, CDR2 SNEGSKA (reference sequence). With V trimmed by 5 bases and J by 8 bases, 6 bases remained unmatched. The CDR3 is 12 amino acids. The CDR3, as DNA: TGCAGTGCTCCGACTAGCAACCATGAGCAGTTCTTC. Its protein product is CSAPTSNHEQFF.

CDR3 sequence (DNA): TGTGCCATCAGTGAGGGGACAGGGGTTGAAAAACTGTTTTTT. Protein: CAISEGTGVEKLFF. This chain connects TRBV10-3 to TRBJ1-4; 10 nucleotides match TRBD1. V gave up 2 bases and J gave up 7 bases; unmatched junction bases: 1. This CDR3 spans 14 amino acids. Germline CDR1 is ENHRY and CDR2 is SYGVKD.

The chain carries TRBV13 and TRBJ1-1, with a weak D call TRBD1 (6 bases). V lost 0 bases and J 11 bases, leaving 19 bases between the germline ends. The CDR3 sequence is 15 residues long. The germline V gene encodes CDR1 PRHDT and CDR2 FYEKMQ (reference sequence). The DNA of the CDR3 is TGTGCCAGCAGCTTAGGCGGACAGACACATATAGCCGCTTTCTTT. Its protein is CASSLGGQTHIAAFF.

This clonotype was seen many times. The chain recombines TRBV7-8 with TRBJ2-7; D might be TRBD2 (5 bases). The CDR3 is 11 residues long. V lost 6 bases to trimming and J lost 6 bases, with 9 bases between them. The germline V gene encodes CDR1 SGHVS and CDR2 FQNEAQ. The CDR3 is CASRFGVEQYF. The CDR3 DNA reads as TGTGCCAGCAGATTCGGGGTCGAGCAGTACTTC.

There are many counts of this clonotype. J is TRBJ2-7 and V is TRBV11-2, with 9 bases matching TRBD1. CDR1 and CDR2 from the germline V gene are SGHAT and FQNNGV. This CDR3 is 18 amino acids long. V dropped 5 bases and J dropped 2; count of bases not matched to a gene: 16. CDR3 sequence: CASSRLNFRQGEPYEQYF. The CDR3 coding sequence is TGTGCCAGCAGCCGACTAAATTTTAGACAGGGGGAACCCTACGAGCAGTACTTC.

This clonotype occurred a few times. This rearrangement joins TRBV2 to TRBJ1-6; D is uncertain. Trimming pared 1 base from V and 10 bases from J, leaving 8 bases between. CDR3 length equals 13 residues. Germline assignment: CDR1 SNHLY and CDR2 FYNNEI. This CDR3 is CASSEEGRSPLHF. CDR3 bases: TGTGCCAGCAGTGAAGAGGGCCGATCACCCCTCCACTTT.

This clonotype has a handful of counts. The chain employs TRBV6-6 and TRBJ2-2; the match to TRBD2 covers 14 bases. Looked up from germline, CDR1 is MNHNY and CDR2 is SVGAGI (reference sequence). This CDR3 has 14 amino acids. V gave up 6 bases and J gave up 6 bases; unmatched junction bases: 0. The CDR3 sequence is CASRGLAGAGELFF. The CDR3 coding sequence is TGTGCCAGCAGGGGACTAGCGGGGGCCGGGGAGCTGTTTTTT.

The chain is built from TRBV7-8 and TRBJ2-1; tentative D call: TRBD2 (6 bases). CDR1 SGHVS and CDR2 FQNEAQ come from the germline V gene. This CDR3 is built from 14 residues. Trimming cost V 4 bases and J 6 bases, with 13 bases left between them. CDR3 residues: CASSWDWTPNEQFF. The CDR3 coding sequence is TGTGCCAGCAGCTGGGACTGGACGCCCAATGAGCAGTTCTTC. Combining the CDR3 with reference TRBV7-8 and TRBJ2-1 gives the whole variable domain GAGVSQSPRYKVAKRGQDVALRCDPISGHVSLFWYQQALGQGPEFLTYFQNEAQLDKSGLPSDRFFAERPEGSVSTLKIQRTQQEDSAVYLCASSWDWTPNEQFFGPGTRLTVL.